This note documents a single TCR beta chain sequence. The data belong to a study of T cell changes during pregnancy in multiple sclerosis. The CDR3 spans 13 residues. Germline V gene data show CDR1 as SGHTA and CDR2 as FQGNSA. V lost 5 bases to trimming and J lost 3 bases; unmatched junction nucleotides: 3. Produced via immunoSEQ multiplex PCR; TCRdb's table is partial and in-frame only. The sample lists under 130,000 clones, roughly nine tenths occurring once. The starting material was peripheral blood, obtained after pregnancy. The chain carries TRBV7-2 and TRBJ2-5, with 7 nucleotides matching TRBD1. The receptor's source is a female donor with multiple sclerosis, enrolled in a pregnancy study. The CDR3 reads CASSLGTEETQYF. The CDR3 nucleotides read TGTGCCAGCAGCCTAGGGACAGAAGAGACCCAGTACTTC.